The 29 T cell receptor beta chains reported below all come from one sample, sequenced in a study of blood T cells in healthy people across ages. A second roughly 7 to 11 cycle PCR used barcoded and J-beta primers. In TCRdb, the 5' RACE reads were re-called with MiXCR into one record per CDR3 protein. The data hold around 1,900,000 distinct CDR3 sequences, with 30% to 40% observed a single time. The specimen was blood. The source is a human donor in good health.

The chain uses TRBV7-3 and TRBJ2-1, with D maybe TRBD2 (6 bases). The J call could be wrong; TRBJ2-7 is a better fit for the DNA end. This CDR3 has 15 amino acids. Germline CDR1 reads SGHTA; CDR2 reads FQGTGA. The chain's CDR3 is CASSLVGGGRDEQYF. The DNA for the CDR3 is TGTGCCAGCAGCCTCGTGGGGGGTGGTAGGGATGAGCAGTACTTC.

The CDR3 bases are TGTGCCAGCAGTGGGGATCAGGGCCCCGCTTTCTTT. Protein product: CASSGDQGPAFF. The chain has TRBV2 and TRBJ1-1, with D possibly TRBD1 on 5 matching bases. The CDR3 sequence is 12 residues long. From germline, CDR1 is SNHLY and CDR2 FYNNEI. V was shortened by 4 bases and J by 11 bases, with 14 bases between the two germline ends.

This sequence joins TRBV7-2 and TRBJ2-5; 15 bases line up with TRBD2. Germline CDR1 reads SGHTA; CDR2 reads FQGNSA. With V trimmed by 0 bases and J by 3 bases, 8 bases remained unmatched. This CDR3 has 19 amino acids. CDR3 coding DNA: TGTGCCAGCAGCTTAGCTCTCGGACTAGCGGGGGGGCATAAAGAGACCCAGTACTTC. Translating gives CASSLALGLAGGHKETQYF. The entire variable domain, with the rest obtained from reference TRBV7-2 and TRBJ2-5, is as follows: GAGVSQSPSNKVTEKGKDVELRCDPISGHTALYWYRQSLGQGLEFLIYFQGNSAPDKSGLPSDRFSAERTGGSVSTLTIQRTQQEDSAVYLCASSLALGLAGGHKETQYFGPGTRLLVL.

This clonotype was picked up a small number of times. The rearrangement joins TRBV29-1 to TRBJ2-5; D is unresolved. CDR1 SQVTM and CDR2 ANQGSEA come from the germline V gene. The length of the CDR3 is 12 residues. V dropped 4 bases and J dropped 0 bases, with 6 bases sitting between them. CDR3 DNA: TGCAGCGTTGGTCGCCACCAAGAGACCCAGTACTTC. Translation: CSVGRHQETQYF.

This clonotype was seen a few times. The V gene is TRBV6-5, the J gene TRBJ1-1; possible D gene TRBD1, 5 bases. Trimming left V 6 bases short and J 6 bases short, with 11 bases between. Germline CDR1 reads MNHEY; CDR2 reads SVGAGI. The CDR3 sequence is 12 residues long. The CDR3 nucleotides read TGTGCCAGCAGGTCCGGGGGTCCTGAAGCTTTCTTT. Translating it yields CASRSGGPEAFF.

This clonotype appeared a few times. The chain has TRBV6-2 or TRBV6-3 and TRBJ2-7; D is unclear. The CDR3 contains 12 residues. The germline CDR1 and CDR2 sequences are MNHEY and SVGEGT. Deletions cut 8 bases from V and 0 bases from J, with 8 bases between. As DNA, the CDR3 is TGTGCCAGCCGCAGATACTCCTACGAGCAGTACTTC. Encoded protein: CASRRYSYEQYF.

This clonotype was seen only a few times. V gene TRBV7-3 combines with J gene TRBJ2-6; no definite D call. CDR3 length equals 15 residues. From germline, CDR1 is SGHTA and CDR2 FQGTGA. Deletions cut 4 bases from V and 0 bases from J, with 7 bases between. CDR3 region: CASSSTLSGANVLTF. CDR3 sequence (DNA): TGTGCCAGCAGCTCGACTCTCTCTGGGGCCAACGTCCTGACTTTC.

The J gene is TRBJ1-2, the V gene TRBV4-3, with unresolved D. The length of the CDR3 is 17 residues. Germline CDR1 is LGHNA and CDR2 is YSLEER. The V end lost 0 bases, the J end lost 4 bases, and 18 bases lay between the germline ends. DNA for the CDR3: TGCGCCAGCAGCCAAGATTCTGACCAGCGCTCGGGCTATGGCTACACCTTC. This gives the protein CASSQDSDQRSGYGYTF.

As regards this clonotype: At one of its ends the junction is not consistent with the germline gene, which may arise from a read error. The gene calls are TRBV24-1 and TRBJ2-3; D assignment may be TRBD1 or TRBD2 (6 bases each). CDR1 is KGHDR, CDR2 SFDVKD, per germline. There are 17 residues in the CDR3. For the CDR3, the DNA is TGTGCCACCAGTGCCCCGCACGGGGGATTCAGGACAGACACGCAGTATTTT. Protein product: CATSAPHGGFRTDTQYF.

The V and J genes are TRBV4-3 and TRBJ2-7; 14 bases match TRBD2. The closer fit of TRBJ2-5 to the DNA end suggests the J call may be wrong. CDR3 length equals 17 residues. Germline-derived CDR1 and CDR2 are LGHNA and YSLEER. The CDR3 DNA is TGCGCCAGCAGCCAAACAGGACTAGCGGGGGGAGGAGAGACCCAGTACTTC. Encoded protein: CASSQTGLAGGGETQYF.

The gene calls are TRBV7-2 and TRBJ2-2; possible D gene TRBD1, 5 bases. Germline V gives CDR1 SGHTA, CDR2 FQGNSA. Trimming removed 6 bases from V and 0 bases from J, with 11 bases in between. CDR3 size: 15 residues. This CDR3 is CASRPDSSNTGELFF. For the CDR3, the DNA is TGTGCCAGCAGACCCGACAGTTCGAACACCGGGGAGCTGTTTTTT.

CDR3 protein: CSAYPPSGGAYEQFF. As DNA, the CDR3 is TGCAGTGCCTACCCTCCTAGCGGGGGGGCCTATGAGCAGTTCTTC. The chain has TRBV20-1 and TRBJ2-1; 12 bases align to TRBD2. In germline, CDR1 is DFQATT, CDR2 SNEGSKA (reference sequence). V was pared by 6 bases and J by 8 bases, with 11 bases of the junction left unmatched. The CDR3 covers 15 residues.

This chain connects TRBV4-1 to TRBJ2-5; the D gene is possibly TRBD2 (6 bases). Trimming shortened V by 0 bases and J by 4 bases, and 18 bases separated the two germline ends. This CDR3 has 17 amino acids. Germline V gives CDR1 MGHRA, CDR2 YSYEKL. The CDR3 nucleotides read TGCGCCAGCAGCCAAGATAGTAGCTACCCGGAGGGAGAGACCCAGTACTTC. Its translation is CASSQDSSYPEGETQYF.

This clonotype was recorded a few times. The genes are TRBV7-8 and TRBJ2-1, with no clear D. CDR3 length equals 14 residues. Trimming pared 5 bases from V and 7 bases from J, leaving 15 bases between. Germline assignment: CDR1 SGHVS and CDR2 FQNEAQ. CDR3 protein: CASSPELVKNEQFF. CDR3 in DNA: TGTGCCAGCAGCCCAGAGTTGGTGAAGAATGAGCAGTTCTTC.

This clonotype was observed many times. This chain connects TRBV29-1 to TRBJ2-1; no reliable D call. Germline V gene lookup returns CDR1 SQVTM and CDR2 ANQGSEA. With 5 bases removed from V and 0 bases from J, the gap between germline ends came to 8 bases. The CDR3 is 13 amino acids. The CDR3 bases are TGCAGCGTTCTGCCGAACTCCTACAATGAGCAGTTCTTC. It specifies CSVLPNSYNEQFF.

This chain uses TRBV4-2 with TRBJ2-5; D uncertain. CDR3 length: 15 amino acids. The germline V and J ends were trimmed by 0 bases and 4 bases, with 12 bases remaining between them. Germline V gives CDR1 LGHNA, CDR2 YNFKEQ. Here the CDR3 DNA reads TGTGCCAGCAGCCAAGATTACAGCCGAGGAGAGACCCAGTACTTC. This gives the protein CASSQDYSRGETQYF.

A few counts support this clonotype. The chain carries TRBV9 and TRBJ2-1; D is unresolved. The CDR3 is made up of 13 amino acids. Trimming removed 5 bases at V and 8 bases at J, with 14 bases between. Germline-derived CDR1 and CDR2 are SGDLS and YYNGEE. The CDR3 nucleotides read TGTGCCAGCAGTGTGAGGCCTTTGGATGAGCAGTTCTTC. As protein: CASSVRPLDEQFF.

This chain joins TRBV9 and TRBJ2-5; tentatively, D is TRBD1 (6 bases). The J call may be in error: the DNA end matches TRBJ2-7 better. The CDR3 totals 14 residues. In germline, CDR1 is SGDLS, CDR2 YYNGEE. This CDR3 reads CASSVPRTDYEQYF. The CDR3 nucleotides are TGTGCCAGCAGCGTACCGCGGACAGACTACGAGCAGTACTTC.

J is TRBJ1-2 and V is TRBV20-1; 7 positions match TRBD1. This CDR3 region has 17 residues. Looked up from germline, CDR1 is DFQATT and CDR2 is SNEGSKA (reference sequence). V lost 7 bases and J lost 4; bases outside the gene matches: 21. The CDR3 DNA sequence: TGCAGTGTTGACCTCCGGACAGGCGTCGTTAGGGGCTATGGCTACACCTTC. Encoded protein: CSVDLRTGVVRGYGYTF.

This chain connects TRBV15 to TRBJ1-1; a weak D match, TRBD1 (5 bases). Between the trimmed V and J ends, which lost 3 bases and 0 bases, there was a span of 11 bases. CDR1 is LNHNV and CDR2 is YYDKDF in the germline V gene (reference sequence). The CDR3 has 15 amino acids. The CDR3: CATSSVVGVNTEAFF. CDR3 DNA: TGTGCCACCAGCAGCGTAGTAGGGGTGAACACTGAAGCTTTCTTT.

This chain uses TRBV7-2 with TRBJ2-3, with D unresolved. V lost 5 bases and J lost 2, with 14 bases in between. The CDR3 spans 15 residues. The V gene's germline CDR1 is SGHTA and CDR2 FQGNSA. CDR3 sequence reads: CASSIQDGFTDTQYF. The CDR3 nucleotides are TGTGCCAGCAGCATTCAGGACGGGTTCACAGATACGCAGTATTTT.

For the CDR3, the DNA is TGTGCCAGCAGCTTAGGGGGACTTCACCCGAACACCGGGGAGCTGTTTTTT. Translating gives CASSLGGLHPNTGELFF. The chain carries TRBV11-1 and TRBJ2-2, with a possible D match to TRBD2 (6 bases). CDR1 is SGHAT, CDR2 FQDESV, per germline (reference sequence). The V gene lost 1 base and the J gene lost 0 bases, with 12 bases spanning the gap. The CDR3 is 17 amino acids.

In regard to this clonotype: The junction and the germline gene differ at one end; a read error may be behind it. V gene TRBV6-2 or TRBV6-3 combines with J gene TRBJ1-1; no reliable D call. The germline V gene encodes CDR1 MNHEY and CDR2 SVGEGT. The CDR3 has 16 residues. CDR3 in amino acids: CASSLSFEVVNTEAFF. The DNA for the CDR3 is TGTGCCAGCAGTTTGTCGTTCGAGGTAGTGAACACTGAGGCTTTCTTT.

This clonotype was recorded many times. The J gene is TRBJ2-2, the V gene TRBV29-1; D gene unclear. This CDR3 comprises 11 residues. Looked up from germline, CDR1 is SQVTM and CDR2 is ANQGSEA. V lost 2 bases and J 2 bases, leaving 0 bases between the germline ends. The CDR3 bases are TGCAGCGTTGAAAACACCGGGGAGCTGTTTTTT. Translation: CSVENTGELFF.

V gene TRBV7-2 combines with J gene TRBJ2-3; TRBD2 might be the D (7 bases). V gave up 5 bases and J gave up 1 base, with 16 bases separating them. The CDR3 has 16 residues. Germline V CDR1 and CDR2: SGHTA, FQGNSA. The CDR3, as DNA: TGTGCCAGCAGCCAAGGGGGACTACGGGGCACAGATACGCAGTATTTT. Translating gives CASSQGGLRGTDTQYF.

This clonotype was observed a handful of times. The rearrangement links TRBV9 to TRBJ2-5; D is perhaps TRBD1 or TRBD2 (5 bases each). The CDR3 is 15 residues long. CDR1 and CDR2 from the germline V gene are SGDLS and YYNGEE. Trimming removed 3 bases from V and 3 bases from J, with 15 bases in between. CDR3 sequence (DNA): TGTGCCAGCAGCGGCACCCCGGGACGGAAAGAGACCCAGTACTTC. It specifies CASSGTPGRKETQYF. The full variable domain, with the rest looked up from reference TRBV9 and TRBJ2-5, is DSGVTQTPKHLITATGQRVTLRCSPRSGDLSVYWYQQSLDQGLQFLIQYYNGEERAKGNILERFSAQQFPDLHSELNLSSLELGDSALYFCASSGTPGRKETQYFGPGTRLLVL.

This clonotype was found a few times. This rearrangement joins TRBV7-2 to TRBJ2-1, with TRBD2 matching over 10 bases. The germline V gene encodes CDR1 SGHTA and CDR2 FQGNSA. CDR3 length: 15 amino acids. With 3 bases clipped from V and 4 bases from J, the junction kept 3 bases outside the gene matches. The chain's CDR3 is CASSFGLADYNEQFF. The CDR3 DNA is TGTGCCAGCAGCTTCGGACTAGCGGATTACAATGAGCAGTTCTTC. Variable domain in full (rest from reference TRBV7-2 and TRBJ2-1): GAGVSQSPSNKVTEKGKDVELRCDPISGHTALYWYRQSLGQGLEFLIYFQGNSAPDKSGLPSDRFSAERTGGSVSTLTIQRTQQEDSAVYLCASSFGLADYNEQFFGPGTRLTVL.

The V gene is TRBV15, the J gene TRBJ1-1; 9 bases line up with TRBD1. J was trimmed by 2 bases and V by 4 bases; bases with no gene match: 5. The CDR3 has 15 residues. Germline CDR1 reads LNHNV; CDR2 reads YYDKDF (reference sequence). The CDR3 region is CATSTPTGGNTEAFF. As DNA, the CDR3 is TGTGCCACCAGCACCCCGACAGGGGGAAACACTGAAGCTTTCTTT.

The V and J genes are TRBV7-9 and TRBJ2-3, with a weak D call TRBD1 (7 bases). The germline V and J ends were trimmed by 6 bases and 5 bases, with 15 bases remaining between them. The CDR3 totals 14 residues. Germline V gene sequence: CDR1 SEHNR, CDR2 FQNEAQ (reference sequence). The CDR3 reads CASRKGQEGDTQYF. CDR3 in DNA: TGTGCCAGCAGGAAAGGACAGGAGGGAGATACGCAGTATTTT.